The 6 T cell receptor beta chains below were found in one sample sequenced in a study of shared clonotypes between healthy human individuals. The protocol was immunoSEQ multiplex PCR, while the TCRdb copy is restricted to in-frame clones and leaves out a portion. The sample shows roughly 650,000 clones, about 97% of them seen only once. The sequenced sample consisted of naive CD4+ T cells sorted from blood. Subset denoted: CD45RA+ positively selected. These receptors all come from a woman under 40 in good health.

This chain links TRBV7-3 with TRBJ1-6; no definite D call. The V gene lost 1 base and the J gene lost 7 bases, with 5 bases spanning the gap. The CDR3 loop spans 13 amino acids. CDR1 and CDR2 (germline): SGHTA, FQGTGA. CDR3: CASSLMQNSPLHF. The CDR3 DNA is TGTGCCAGCAGCTTAATGCAGAATTCACCCCTCCACTTT.

V usage is TRBV5-1 and J usage is TRBJ1-4; D is undetermined. V lost 0 bases to trimming and J lost 4 bases, with 7 bases between them. The CDR3 contains 14 residues. The germline V gene encodes CDR1 SGHRS and CDR2 YFSETQ. CDR3 in DNA: TGCGCCAGCAGCTTGGTTGGGGATAATGAAAAACTGTTTTTT. Its protein is CASSLVGDNEKLFF.

As for this clone: Distinct nucleotide sequences in the sample also encode this CDR3. The chain links TRBV19 to TRBJ2-7, with D maybe TRBD2 (5 bases). The CDR3 consists of 13 residues. Trimming cost V 4 bases and J 0 bases, with 7 bases left between them. Germline CDR1 LNHDA, CDR2 SQIVND (reference sequence). The CDR3 bases are TGTGCCAGTAGTACTGGGAGCTCCTACGAGCAGTACTTC. As protein: CASSTGSSYEQYF.

This sequence joins TRBV5-1 and TRBJ1-1, with 7 nucleotides matching TRBD1. This CDR3 comprises 14 residues. V gave up 5 bases and J gave up 4 bases; unmatched junction bases: 8. In germline, CDR1 is SGHRS, CDR2 YFSETQ. CDR3 in amino acids: CASSFTGEGTEAFF. CDR3 nucleotide sequence: TGCGCCAGCAGTTTTACAGGGGAGGGCACTGAAGCTTTCTTT.

The CDR3 nucleotides read TGTGCCAGCAGCGTAGCCCCTACCAGTGAGCAGTTCTTC. Translation gives CASSVAPTSEQFF. V is TRBV9 and J is TRBJ2-1; D is undetermined. V shed 0 bases and J shed 9 bases, with 10 bases lying between them. Germline V gene lookup returns CDR1 SGDLS and CDR2 YYNGEE. The CDR3 loop spans 13 amino acids. Together with reference TRBV9 and TRBJ2-1, the CDR3 gives the full variable domain: DSGVTQTPKHLITATGQRVTLRCSPRSGDLSVYWYQQSLDQGLQFLIQYYNGEERAKGNILERFSAQQFPDLHSELNLSSLELGDSALYFCASSVAPTSEQFFGPGTRLTVL.

In DNA form, the CDR3 reads TGTGCCAGCAGTTTGCCACCGGGACTAGCGGGAGGGCTCGCCGGGGAGCTGTTTTTT. This encodes CASSLPPGLAGGLAGELFF. The genes are TRBV28 and TRBJ2-2; 16 nucleotides line up with TRBD2. This CDR3 has 19 amino acids. Germline CDR1 reads MDHEN; CDR2 reads SYDVKM. J was trimmed by 6 bases and V by 3 bases; bases with no gene match: 10.